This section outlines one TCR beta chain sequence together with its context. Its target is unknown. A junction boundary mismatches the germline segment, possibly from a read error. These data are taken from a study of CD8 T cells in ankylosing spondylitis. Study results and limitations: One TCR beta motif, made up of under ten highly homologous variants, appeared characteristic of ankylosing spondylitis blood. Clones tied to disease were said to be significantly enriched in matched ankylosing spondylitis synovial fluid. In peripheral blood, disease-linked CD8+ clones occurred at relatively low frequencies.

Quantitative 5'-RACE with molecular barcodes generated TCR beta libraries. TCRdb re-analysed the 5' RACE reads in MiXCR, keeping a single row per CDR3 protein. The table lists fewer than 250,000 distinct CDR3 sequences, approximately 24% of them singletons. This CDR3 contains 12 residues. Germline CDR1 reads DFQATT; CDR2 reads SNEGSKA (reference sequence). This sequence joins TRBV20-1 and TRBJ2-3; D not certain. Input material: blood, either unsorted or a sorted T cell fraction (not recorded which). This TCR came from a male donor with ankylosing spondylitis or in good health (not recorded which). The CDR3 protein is CSARPPARDAVF. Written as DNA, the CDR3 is TGCAGTGCTAGACCCCCCGCGCGAGATGCGGTTTTT.